The rows below give T cell receptor beta chains drawn from one sample of a study of T cell repertoires in cytomegalovirus infection. TCRdb itself ran the reads through MiXCR, one entry per CDR3 protein. The sample includes about 340,000 distinct CDR3 sequences, 29% of them seen just once. For these receptors, no antigen is known. Sequencing was performed on cultured PBMCs, taken from culture after CMV antigen stimulation. These receptor sequences come from a human donor in good health (CMV status not recorded). Some clones in this sample may be carry-over from other donors' samples. CDR3s include the opening cysteine and the closing phenylalanine or tryptophan. Fields, in order: clone size, J gene, D gene, V gene, CDR3 protein, CDR3 DNA. A D gene is named only where the DNA matches it firmly. The size of a clone is reported for some rows only, either as once, few or many, or as a class for expanded clones.

size: few
J: TRBJ2-5
D: TRBD2
V: TRBV11-2
CDR3: CASSNPHGLAVETQYF
DNA: TGTGCCAGCAGCAACCCCCACGGGCTAGCGGTTGAGACCCAGTACTTC

size: .
J: TRBJ1-2
D: .
V: TRBV6-5
CDR3: CASSRGPSNYGYTF
DNA: TGTGCCAGCAGTCGCGGGCCTTCTAACTATGGCTACACCTTC

size: .
J: TRBJ2-1
D: TRBD2
V: TRBV28
CDR3: CASSTGTSASNEQFF
DNA: TGTGCCAGCAGTACCGGGACTAGCGCCTCCAATGAGCAGTTCTTC

size: .
J: TRBJ2-1
D: TRBD1
V: TRBV12-3/TRBV12-4
CDR3: CASTLDRRDNEQFF
DNA: TGTGCCAGCACCTTGGACAGGAGAGACAATGAGCAGTTCTTC

size: .
J: TRBJ2-3
D: .
V: TRBV11-2
CDR3: CASSSRGRGDTQYF
DNA: TGTGCCAGCAGCTCCAGGGGCCGGGGAGATACGCAGTATTTT

size: .
J: TRBJ2-1
D: TRBD2
V: TRBV14
CDR3: CASSPTSGRALMHEQFF
DNA: TGTGCCAGCAGCCCGACTAGCGGGAGGGCATTAATGCATGAGCAGTTCTTC

size: .
J: TRBJ1-5
D: .
V: TRBV10-3
CDR3: CAISNTGTPNQPQHF
DNA: TGTGCCATCAGTAATACAGGGACCCCCAATCAGCCCCAGCATTTT

size: .
J: TRBJ2-3
D: .
V: TRBV7-2
CDR3: CASGVPGDTQYF
DNA: TGTGCCAGCGGAGTTCCAGGAGATACGCAGTATTTT

size: few
J: TRBJ1-6
D: .
V: TRBV14
CDR3: CASSSDSPHSSYNSPLHF
DNA: TGTGCCAGCAGCTCCGACAGCCCTCACAGCTCCTATAATTCACCCCTCCACTTT

size: .
J: TRBJ2-1
D: .
V: TRBV18
CDR3: CASSIPLGEQFF
DNA: TGTGCCAGCTCAATCCCCTTAGGAGAGCAGTTCTTC

size: few
J: TRBJ1-1
D: .
V: TRBV27
CDR3: CASRFLMDKSNTEAFF
DNA: TGTGCCAGCAGATTCTTGATGGACAAATCGAACACTGAAGCTTTCTTT

size: .
J: TRBJ1-2
D: .
V: TRBV12-3/TRBV12-4
CDR3: CASSPGQSRGYTF
DNA: TGTGCCAGCAGCCCAGGACAGTCAAGGGGCTACACCTTC

size: few
J: TRBJ1-3
D: TRBD1
V: TRBV19
CDR3: CASSLGQGSSGNTIYF
DNA: TGTGCCAGTAGTCTGGGACAGGGGTCCTCTGGAAACACCATATATTTT

size: .
J: TRBJ2-2
D: TRBD1
V: TRBV6-6
CDR3: CASSSQGQGANGELFF
DNA: TGTGCCAGCAGTTCCCAAGGACAGGGGGCAAACGGGGAGCTGTTTTTT

size: many
J: TRBJ2-5
D: .
V: TRBV7-9
CDR3: CASSLSPTAETQYF
DNA: TGTGCCAGCAGCTTATCCCCTACTGCGGAGACCCAGTACTTC

size: .
J: TRBJ2-7
D: TRBD1
V: TRBV7-9
CDR3: CATRSGTGVTEQYF
DNA: TGTGCCACCAGATCCGGGACAGGGGTTACAGAGCAGTACTTC

size: few
J: TRBJ2-3
D: TRBD2
V: TRBV7-8
CDR3: CASSPRATLAGGFRSSDTQYF
DNA: TGTGCCAGCAGCCCCCGAGCCACTCTGGCGGGAGGGTTCCGATCTTCAGATACGCAGTATTTT

size: once
J: TRBJ1-2
D: TRBD1
V: TRBV19
CDR3: CASSGTGQGNYGYTF
DNA: TGTGCCAGTAGTGGAACGGGACAGGGAAACTATGGCTACACCTTC

size: few
J: TRBJ1-3
D: .
V: TRBV6-5
CDR3: CASSSSWSDTDLRNTIYF
DNA: TGTGCCAGCAGTTCCTCTTGGTCTGACACTGACCTTCGAAACACCATATATTTT

size: .
J: TRBJ2-5
D: TRBD2
V: TRBV20-1
CDR3: CSARGGTSGSMETQYF
DNA: TGCAGTGCTAGAGGGGGGACTAGCGGGAGTATGGAGACCCAGTACTTC

size: .
J: TRBJ2-7
D: TRBD2
V: TRBV12-3/TRBV12-4
CDR3: CASMPGSGRSYEQYF
DNA: TGTGCCAGCATGCCGGGGAGCGGGAGGTCCTACGAGCAGTACTTC

size: few
J: TRBJ2-5
D: TRBD2
V: TRBV7-8
CDR3: CASSPQTSGETQYF
DNA: TGTGCCAGCAGCCCACAGACTAGCGGGGAGACCCAGTACTTC

size: .
J: TRBJ1-1
D: .
V: TRBV24-1
CDR3: CATSDPRVGVTEAFF
DNA: TGTGCCACCAGTGACCCTAGGGTTGGGGTCACTGAAGCTTTCTTT

size: .
J: TRBJ1-5
D: .
V: TRBV3-1
CDR3: CASSQAPTSQPQHF
DNA: TGTGCCAGCAGCCAAGCCCCGACTAGTCAGCCCCAGCATTTT

size: .
J: TRBJ1-2
D: .
V: TRBV15
CDR3: CATSRNYYGATGYTF
DNA: TGTGCCACCAGCAGAAATTACTACGGGGCGACCGGCTACACCTTC

size: .
J: TRBJ1-1
D: TRBD1
V: TRBV10-3
CDR3: CAIRTGPEAFF
DNA: TGTGCCATCCGGACAGGACCTGAAGCTTTCTTT

size: few
J: TRBJ2-1
D: .
V: TRBV7-4
CDR3: CASSLGARADEQFF
DNA: TGTGCCAGCAGCTTAGGGGCCAGGGCTGATGAGCAGTTCTTC

size: few
J: TRBJ2-2
D: TRBD1
V: TRBV19
CDR3: CASSNQLRGRSTGELFF
DNA: TGTGCCAGTAGTAATCAGCTTAGGGGGCGCAGCACCGGGGAGCTGTTTTTT

size: .
J: TRBJ2-7
D: TRBD1
V: TRBV30
CDR3: CAWSTGTGSNEQYF
DNA: TGTGCCTGGAGTACAGGGACAGGGTCTAATGAGCAGTACTTC

size: .
J: TRBJ1-2
D: .
V: TRBV2
CDR3: CASRGVGISGYTF
DNA: TGTGCCAGCAGGGGGGTGGGCATTAGTGGCTACACCTTC

size: few
J: TRBJ2-3
D: .
V: TRBV27
CDR3: CASSSPRGRTDTQYF
DNA: TGTGCCAGCAGTTCACCACGGGGTCGCACAGATACGCAGTATTTT

size: .
J: TRBJ2-3
D: TRBD2
V: TRBV28
CDR3: CASSPSGRATDTQYF
DNA: TGTGCCAGCAGCCCTAGCGGGAGGGCCACAGATACGCAGTATTTT

size: .
J: TRBJ1-6
D: .
V: TRBV7-2
CDR3: CASSDNSPLHF
DNA: TGTGCCAGCAGCGATAATTCACCCCTCCACTTT

size: .
J: TRBJ1-1
D: .
V: TRBV27
CDR3: CASSSRLRSEMNTEAFF
DNA: TGTGCCAGCAGTTCCAGACTTAGGAGTGAAATGAACACTGAAGCTTTCTTT

size: few
J: TRBJ2-1
D: .
V: TRBV5-6
CDR3: CASSLFLGDEQFF
DNA: TGTGCCAGCAGCTTGTTTCTCGGGGATGAGCAGTTCTTC

size: .
J: TRBJ2-3
D: .
V: TRBV7-2
CDR3: CASSRSPQGSDTKYF
DNA: TGTGCCAGCAGCCGAAGTCCACAGGGCTCAGATACGAAGTATTTT

size: few
J: TRBJ1-2
D: .
V: TRBV15
CDR3: CATSRDNKYGYTF
DNA: TGTGCCACCAGCAGAGATAACAAGTATGGCTACACCTTC

size: .
J: TRBJ1-5
D: TRBD1
V: TRBV7-9
CDR3: CASSPGTGDNQPQHF
DNA: TGTGCCAGCAGCCCCGGGACAGGGGACAATCAGCCCCAGCATTTT

size: .
J: TRBJ1-2
D: TRBD1
V: TRBV28
CDR3: CASSISTGVYGYTF
DNA: TGTGCCAGCAGTATATCTACAGGGGTCTATGGCTACACCTTC

size: many
J: TRBJ1-1
D: .
V: TRBV7-2
CDR3: CASSLAPADAEAFF
DNA: TGTGCCAGCAGCTTAGCCCCAGCCGACGCTGAAGCTTTCTTT

size: .
J: TRBJ1-2
D: .
V: TRBV2
CDR3: CASSERQLTNYGYTF
DNA: TGTGCCAGCAGTGAACGGCAGCTCACTAACTATGGCTACACCTTC

size: many
J: TRBJ2-5
D: .
V: TRBV7-8
CDR3: CASSLSDSLVMGETQYF
DNA: TGTGCCAGCAGCTTATCCGACAGTCTTGTGATGGGGGAGACCCAGTACTTC

size: .
J: TRBJ1-1
D: .
V: TRBV6-9
CDR3: CARRRSEAFF
DNA: TGTGCCAGAAGGCGTTCTGAAGCTTTCTTT

size: .
J: TRBJ2-2
D: .
V: TRBV9
CDR3: CASSVGGRNTGELFF
DNA: TGTGCCAGCAGCGTAGGGGGGAGGAACACCGGGGAGCTGTTTTTT

size: many
J: TRBJ2-2
D: .
V: TRBV9
CDR3: CASSVGLVPGELFF
DNA: TGTGCCAGCAGCGTAGGACTAGTTCCCGGGGAGCTGTTTTTT

size: few
J: TRBJ2-7
D: .
V: TRBV12-3/TRBV12-4
CDR3: CASSSGGGAPYEQYF
DNA: TGTGCCAGCAGCAGTGGGGGGGGGGCCCCCTACGAGCAGTACTTC

size: once
J: TRBJ1-2
D: .
V: TRBV19
CDR3: CASTPEETLITKTQGYTF
DNA: TGTGCCAGTACCCCGGAAGAGACCCTAATCACAAAGACCCAGGGCTACACCTTC

size: .
J: TRBJ1-2
D: .
V: TRBV6-1
CDR3: CASSKNPGTYYGYTF
DNA: TGTGCCAGCAGTAAAAACCCAGGGACCTACTATGGCTACACCTTC

size: .
J: TRBJ2-2
D: TRBD2
V: TRBV5-1
CDR3: CASSPRGGLSNTGELFF
DNA: TGCGCCAGCAGCCCCCGGGGGGGGCTCTCGAACACCGGGGAGCTGTTTTTT

size: .
J: TRBJ1-4
D: .
V: TRBV28
CDR3: CASSSSSATNEKLFF
DNA: TGTGCCAGCAGTTCCTCGAGTGCAACTAATGAAAAACTGTTTTTT

size: .
J: TRBJ2-7
D: .
V: TRBV7-9
CDR3: CASSSDKSPSYEQYF
DNA: TGTGCCAGCAGCTCGGACAAGTCACCCTCCTACGAGCAGTACTTC

size: few
J: TRBJ1-4
D: .
V: TRBV28
CDR3: CASSSLMSFLSGVGEKLFF
DNA: TGTGCCAGCAGTTCCCTTATGTCTTTTTTGTCCGGGGTTGGGGAAAAACTGTTTTTT

size: few
J: TRBJ2-1
D: .
V: TRBV20-1
CDR3: CSAPAAGVNEQFF
DNA: TGCAGTGCCCCCGCGGCAGGGGTCAATGAGCAGTTCTTC

size: few
J: TRBJ1-2
D: TRBD1
V: TRBV12-3/TRBV12-4
CDR3: CASSSALGQGDGYTF
DNA: TGTGCCAGCAGTTCAGCCTTGGGACAGGGAGATGGCTACACCTTC

size: .
J: TRBJ2-1
D: TRBD2
V: TRBV2
CDR3: CASSADSGRMNEQFF
DNA: TGTGCCAGCAGTGCGGATAGCGGGAGGATGAATGAGCAGTTCTTC